What follows are 9 T cell receptor beta chains derived from one specimen sequenced in a study of response to subunit inactivated influenza vaccine. MiXCR, applied by TCRdb to the RT-PCR reads, yields one record per CDR3 protein. The data contain roughly 520,000 distinct CDR3 sequences, roughly 23% of them singletons. The sample here was CD4+ T cells sorted from PBMCs, taken approximately 5 days after vaccination. The source of these receptors is a man between 50 and 59 years old who received an inactivated influenza vaccine.

This clonotype was picked up a small number of times. The gene calls are TRBV28 and TRBJ1-3; a weak D match, TRBD1 (5 bases). V was trimmed by 5 bases and J by 1 base, leaving 15 bases between them. CDR3 length: 16 residues. The germline V gene encodes CDR1 MDHEN and CDR2 SYDVKM. The CDR3 sequence: CASSPLGTDSGNTIYF. DNA of the CDR3: TGTGCCAGCAGTCCCCTCGGGACCGATTCTGGAAACACCATATATTTT.

On this clonotype itself: The junction departs from germline at one end; a sequencing error may be responsible. The chain is built from TRBV18 and TRBJ2-5; D is possibly TRBD1 (6 bases). Germline loops: CDR1 KGHSH, CDR2 LQKENI. The CDR3 totals 13 residues. The CDR3 here is CASSPQGAETQYF. As DNA, the CDR3 is TGTGCCAGCTCCCCACAGGGTGCAGAGACCCAGTACTTC.

The rearrangement links TRBV15 to TRBJ2-3; D is ambiguous. The length of the CDR3 is 14 residues. V shed 4 bases and J shed 0 bases, with 8 bases lying between them. Germline V gene sequence: CDR1 LNHNV, CDR2 YYDKDF (reference sequence). CDR3 coding DNA: TGTGCCACCAGCACAGATCCCAGCACAGATACGCAGTATTTT. Residues: CATSTDPSTDTQYF.

This chain links TRBV4-2 with TRBJ2-3; the match to TRBD2 covers 12 bases. J gave up 2 bases and V 4 bases, and 4 bases lay outside the gene matches. Germline V gene lookup returns CDR1 LGHNA and CDR2 YNFKEQ. This CDR3 region has 16 residues. The CDR3 protein is CASSPLAGGTTDTQYF. For the CDR3, the DNA is TGTGCCAGCAGCCCACTAGCGGGGGGCACCACAGATACGCAGTATTTT.

This clonotype was observed a handful of times. The junction shows a germline mismatch at one end, possibly a read error. The CDR3 nucleotides read TGTGCCAGTAGCTCAGGACCCCGGCAAGAGACCCAGTACTTC. Protein product: CASSSGPRQETQYF. The chain recombines TRBV7-2 with TRBJ2-5; D not resolved. Germline-derived CDR1 and CDR2 are SGHTA and FQGNSA. This CDR3 has 14 residues.

This rearrangement joins TRBV30 to TRBJ1-6; the D is unclear. CDR1 is GTSNPN, CDR2 SVGIG, per germline (reference sequence). Trimming took off 5 bases at V and 10 bases at J, with 12 bases between the two ends. The CDR3 extends over 12 amino acids. For the CDR3, the DNA is TGTGCCTGGGACTCCCGATCCTCACCCCTCCACTTT. Translated: CAWDSRSSPLHF.

This clonotype turned up a few times. J is TRBJ1-1 and V is TRBV24-1, with 7 bases identical to TRBD1. The CDR3 spans 12 residues. Losses at the gene ends were 5 bases for V and 10 bases for J; bases not matched to a gene: 6. Germline CDR1 KGHDR, CDR2 SFDVKD. CDR3 in DNA: TGTGCCACCAGTGGACAGGGTGGTGGAGCTTTCTTT. This encodes CATSGQGGGAFF.

The table lists this clonotype with a few counts. This chain links TRBV7-2 with TRBJ2-3; 10 nucleotides match TRBD2. Germline V gene sequence: CDR1 SGHTA, CDR2 FQGNSA. J lost 8 bases, V lost 5 bases, and 4 bases had no gene match. The CDR3 consists of 13 residues. Here the CDR3 reads CASSPRTSGTQYF. In DNA form, the CDR3 reads TGTGCCAGCAGCCCGAGGACTAGCGGTACGCAGTATTTT.

The chain uses TRBV27 and TRBJ2-4, with 9 bases identical to TRBD2. V shed 5 bases, J shed 2 bases, and the junction held 7 bases outside the gene matches. CDR3 length: 16 residues. Looked up from germline, CDR1 is MNHEY and CDR2 is SMNVEV (reference sequence). The CDR3 DNA is TGTGCCAGCAGTACAGCGGGAGGAGCTCCCAAAAACATTCAGTACTTC. Residues: CASSTAGGAPKNIQYF.